This entry features one TCR beta chain sequence. The antigen remains undetermined. Though nominally healthy at sampling, donors likely had unrecorded immune exposures. The sample originates from a study of cytomegalovirus exposure and HLA in healthy donors. Study results and caveats: The study flagged about 160 TCR beta chains as cytomegalovirus-associated.

Vbeta (60) and Jbeta (13) primers were used in the PCR. The protocol was immunoSEQ multiplex PCR, while the TCRdb copy is restricted to in-frame clones and leaves out a portion. The table lists approximately 160,000 clones, 70% to 75% of them singletons, with about 4.7% in the top ten. Sequencing input: PBMCs. This clonotype was sampled from a man aged 18-30 years in good health and CMV-seropositive.

The CDR3: CASSEFRLAEYNEQFF. CDR3 DNA: TGTGCCAGCAGTGAATTTAGGCTAGCGGAATACAATGAGCAGTTCTTC. The chain uses TRBV6-1 and TRBJ2-1, with TRBD2 matching over 7 bases. Germline V gene lookup returns CDR1 MNHNS and CDR2 SASEGT. The CDR3 is made up of 16 amino acids. V lost 2 bases and J lost 4; bases outside the gene matches: 8.